This T cell receptor beta chain is from a study of T cells in Graves' hyperthyroidism and ophthalmopathy. General study results and limits: Separating ophthalmopathy from stable hyperthyroidism was achieved by a 13 V-J model. Researchers found most expanded thyroid clonotypes above 0.001 in blood as well.

From RNA transcripts, TCR beta CDR3 regions were amplified. Primed by the HTBI set, a first-round RT-PCR was run on the TCR CDR3. Using its own MiXCR run on the multiplex PCR reads, TCRdb lists one record per CDR3 protein. The sample yields around 700,000 distinct CDR3 sequences, around 19% seen once. CDR3 length: 18 residues. V was clipped by 2 bases and J by 10 bases, with 29 bases between them. This clonotype has a count of ten or more. What it binds is unknown. Sequencing used blood. The clonotype was recovered from a woman in her forties or fifties with Graves' hyperthyroidism that later progressed to Graves' ophthalmopathy. The V call is TRBV12-3 or TRBV12-4, the J call TRBJ1-1; TRBD1 might be the D (6 bases). CDR3 loop: CASSLNRGGGGPHISAFF. DNA for the CDR3: TGTGCCAGCAGTTTAAACAGAGGGGGTGGAGGGCCGCACATTTCAGCTTTCTTT.